The clone carrying this T cell receptor (beta chain) came up a few times. Antigen: not known. The CDR3 is made up of 14 amino acids. The germline V gene has CDR1 LNHDA and CDR2 SQIVND (reference sequence). V was clipped by 7 bases and J by 4 bases, with 13 bases between them. The sample originates from a study of T cell repertoires in cytomegalovirus infection. Study-level background: Peptides in the study included HLA-C-restricted and HLA-B-restricted CMV epitopes. It can be stated that public TCR beta signatures indicated CMV infection as well as a matching HLA type. Study-wide findings and caveats: Based on cumulative public TCR beta family frequency, carriers of CMV plus the relevant HLA were identified.

Each CDR3 protein is one row after TCRdb ran MiXCR on the reads. The data show 100,000 to 150,000 distinct CDR3 sequences, around 30% seen once. The TCR sequence derives from a human donor in good health (CMV status not recorded). Some clones in this sample may be carry-over from other donors' samples. Sequenced here: CD8+ T cells from cultured PBMCs, sampled from culture after CMV antigen stimulation. J is TRBJ2-2 and V is TRBV19; D is perhaps TRBD2 (6 bases). CDR3 protein: CASTPGRTTGELFF. DNA of the CDR3: TGTGCCAGTACCCCGGGGAGGACCACCGGGGAGCTGTTTTTT.